This TCR beta chain was recorded in a study of CD8+ T cells in alopecia areata. Study-wide findings and caveats: Administration of tofacitinib significantly diminished scalp clonality and expanded CD8+ clones within the top 100.

Treatment indicated: oral pan-JAK inhibitor, 5-10 mg twice daily. RNA extraction and reverse transcription yielded cDNA as sequencing template. Assay used: immunoSEQ multiplex PCR; TCRdb lists only in-frame clones, some missing. Of about 180,000 clones listed, about half are singletons. Germline CDR1 and CDR2: SNHLY and FYNNEI. The V end was cut by 6 bases, the J end by 5 bases, with 16 bases between. The CDR3 totals 14 residues. This clone was found a few times. Antigen: not known. The chain combines TRBV2 with TRBJ1-2; a weak D match, TRBD1 (5 bases). This receptor was identified in a human donor with alopecia areata. Sequences were derived from CD8+ T cells sorted from blood, sampled around week 54, from a patient treated with tofacitinib. The CDR3 reads CASRTGDSGYGYTF. The CDR3 DNA follows: TGTGCCAGCAGAACGGGGGATTCAGGTTATGGCTACACCTTC.